The table lists the clone carrying this TCR beta chain with a count of one. TCR beta CDR3 region amplification was performed from RNA transcripts. The HTBI primer set served for first-round RT-PCR of the TCR CDR3. TCRdb recomputed calls from the multiplex PCR reads with MiXCR, one row per CDR3 protein. The sample contains a few hundred thousand distinct CDR3 sequences, around 15% of which appear only once. These data originate in a study of T cells in Graves' hyperthyroidism and ophthalmopathy. V lost 3 bases and J 6 bases, leaving 14 bases between the germline ends. The CDR3 extends over 14 amino acids. CDR1 and CDR2 (germline): MDHEN, SYDVKM. Patients having uncontrolled infection, another autoimmune disease, pregnancy or lactation were not included.

The J gene is TRBJ1-2, the V gene TRBV28; D not resolved. This sequence was found in a woman in her forties with Graves' ophthalmopathy. The source material was blood. This CDR3 is CASSLSAAFHGYTF. CDR3 DNA sequence: TGTGCCAGCAGTTTGAGTGCGGCGTTTCATGGCTACACCTTC.